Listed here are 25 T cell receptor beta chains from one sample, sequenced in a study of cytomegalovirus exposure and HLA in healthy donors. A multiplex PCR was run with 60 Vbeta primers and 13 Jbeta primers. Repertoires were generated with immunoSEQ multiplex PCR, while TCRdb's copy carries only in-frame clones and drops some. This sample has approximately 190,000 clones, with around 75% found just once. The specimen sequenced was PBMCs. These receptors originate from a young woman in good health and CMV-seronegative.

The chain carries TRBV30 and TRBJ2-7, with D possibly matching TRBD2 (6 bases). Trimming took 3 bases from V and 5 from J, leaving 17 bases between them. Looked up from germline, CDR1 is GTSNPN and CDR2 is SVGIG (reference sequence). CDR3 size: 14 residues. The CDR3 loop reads CAWRARGRRNEQYF. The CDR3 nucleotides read TGTGCCTGGAGAGCCCGTGGGAGGAGGAACGAGCAGTACTTC.

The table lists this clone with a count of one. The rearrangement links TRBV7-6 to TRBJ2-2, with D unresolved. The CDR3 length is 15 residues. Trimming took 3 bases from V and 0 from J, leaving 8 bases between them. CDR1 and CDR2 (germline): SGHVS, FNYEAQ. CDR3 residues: CASSLGQANTGELFF. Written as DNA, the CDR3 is TGTGCCAGCAGCTTGGGTCAGGCGAACACCGGGGAGCTGTTTTTT.

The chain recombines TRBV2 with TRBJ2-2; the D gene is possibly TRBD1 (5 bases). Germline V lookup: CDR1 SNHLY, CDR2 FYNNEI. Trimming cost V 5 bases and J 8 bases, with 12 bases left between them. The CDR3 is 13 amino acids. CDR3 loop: CASSIRGEGELFF. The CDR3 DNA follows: TGTGCCAGCAGTATTAGGGGTGAAGGGGAGCTGTTTTTT. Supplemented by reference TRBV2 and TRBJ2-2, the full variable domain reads EPEVTQTPSHQVTQMGQEVILRCVPISNHLYFYWYRQILGQKVEFLVSFYNNEISEKSEIFDDQFSVERPDGSNFTLKIRSTKLEDSAMYFCASSIRGEGELFFGEGSRLTVL.

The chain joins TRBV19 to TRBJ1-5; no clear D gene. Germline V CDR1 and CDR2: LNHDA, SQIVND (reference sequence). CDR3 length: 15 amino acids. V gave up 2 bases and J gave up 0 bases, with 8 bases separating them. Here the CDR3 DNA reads TGTGCCAGTAGTATAACGGTATTTAGCAATCAGCCCCAGCATTTT. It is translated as CASSITVFSNQPQHF.

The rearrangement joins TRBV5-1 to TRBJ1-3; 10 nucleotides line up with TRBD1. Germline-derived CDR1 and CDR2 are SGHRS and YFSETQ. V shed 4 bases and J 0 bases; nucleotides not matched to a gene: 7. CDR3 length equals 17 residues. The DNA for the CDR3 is TGCGCCAGCAGCGATGGACAGGGGGGGTACTCTGGAAACACCATATATTTT. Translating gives CASSDGQGGYSGNTIYF.

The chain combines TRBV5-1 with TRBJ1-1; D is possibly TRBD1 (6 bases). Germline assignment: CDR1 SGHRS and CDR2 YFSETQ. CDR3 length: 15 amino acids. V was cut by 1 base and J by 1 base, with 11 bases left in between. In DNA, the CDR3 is TGCGCCAGCAGCTTGCACAGGGCGGGGAACACTGAAGCTTTCTTT. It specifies CASSLHRAGNTEAFF.

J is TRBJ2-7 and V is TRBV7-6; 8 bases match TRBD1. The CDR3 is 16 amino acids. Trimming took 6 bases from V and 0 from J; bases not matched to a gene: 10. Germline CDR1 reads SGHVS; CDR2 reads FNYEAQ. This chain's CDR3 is CASSAQGAGGSYEQYF. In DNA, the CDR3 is TGTGCCAGCAGTGCTCAGGGGGCAGGGGGCTCCTACGAGCAGTACTTC.

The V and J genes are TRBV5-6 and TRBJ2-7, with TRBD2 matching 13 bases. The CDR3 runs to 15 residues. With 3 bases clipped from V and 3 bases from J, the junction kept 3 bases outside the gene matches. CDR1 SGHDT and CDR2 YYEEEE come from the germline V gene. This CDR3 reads CASSSWTSGSYEQYF. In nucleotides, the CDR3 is TGTGCCAGCAGCTCCTGGACTAGCGGGAGCTACGAGCAGTACTTC.

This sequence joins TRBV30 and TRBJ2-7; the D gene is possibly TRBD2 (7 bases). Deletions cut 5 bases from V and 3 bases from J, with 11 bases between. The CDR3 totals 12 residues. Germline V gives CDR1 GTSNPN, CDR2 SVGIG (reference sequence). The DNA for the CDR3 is TGTGCCTGGGGGAGGGGGTTCTACGAGCAGTACTTC. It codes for CAWGRGFYEQYF.

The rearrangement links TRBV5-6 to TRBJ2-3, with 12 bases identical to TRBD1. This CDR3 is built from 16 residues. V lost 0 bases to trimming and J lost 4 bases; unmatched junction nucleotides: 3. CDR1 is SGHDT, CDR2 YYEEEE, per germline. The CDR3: CASSLVGQGASDTQYF. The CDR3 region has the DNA TGTGCCAGCAGCTTGGTGGGACAGGGGGCCTCAGATACGCAGTATTTT.

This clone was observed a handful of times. CDR3: CASSSLGKGLKETQYF. In DNA form, the CDR3 reads TGTGCCAGCAGCTCGTTGGGGAAGGGACTAAAAGAGACCCAGTACTTC. The chain uses TRBV14 and TRBJ2-5; 7 bases fit TRBD2. The CDR3 is 16 amino acids. V lost 5 bases to trimming and J lost 3 bases; unmatched junction nucleotides: 12. Per germline, CDR1 SGHDN and CDR2 FVKESK.

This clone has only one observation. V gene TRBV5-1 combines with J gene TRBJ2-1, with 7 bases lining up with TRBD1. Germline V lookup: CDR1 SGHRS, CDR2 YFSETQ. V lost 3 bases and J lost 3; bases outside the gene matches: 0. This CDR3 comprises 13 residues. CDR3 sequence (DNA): TGCGCCAGCAGCTGGACAGGCTACAATGAGCAGTTCTTC. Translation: CASSWTGYNEQFF. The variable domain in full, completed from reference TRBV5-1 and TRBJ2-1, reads KAGVTQTPRYLIKTRGQQVTLSCSPISGHRSVSWYQQTPGQGLQFLFEYFSETQRNKGNFPGRFSGRQFSNSRSEMNVSTLELGDSALYLCASSWTGYNEQFFGPGTRLTVL.

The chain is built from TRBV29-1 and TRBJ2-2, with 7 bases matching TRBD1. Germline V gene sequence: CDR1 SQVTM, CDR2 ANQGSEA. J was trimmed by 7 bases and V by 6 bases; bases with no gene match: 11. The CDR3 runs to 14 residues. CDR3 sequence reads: CSVAPGTAGGELFF. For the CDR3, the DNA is TGCAGCGTCGCCCCCGGGACAGCTGGCGGGGAGCTGTTTTTT.

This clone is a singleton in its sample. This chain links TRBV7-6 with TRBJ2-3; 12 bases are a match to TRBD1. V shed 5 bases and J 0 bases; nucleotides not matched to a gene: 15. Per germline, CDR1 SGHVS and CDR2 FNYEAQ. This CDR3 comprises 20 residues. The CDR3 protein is CASSQFFGTGGPTSTDTQYF. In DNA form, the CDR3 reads TGTGCCAGCAGCCAATTCTTCGGGACAGGGGGCCCCACCAGCACAGATACGCAGTATTTT.

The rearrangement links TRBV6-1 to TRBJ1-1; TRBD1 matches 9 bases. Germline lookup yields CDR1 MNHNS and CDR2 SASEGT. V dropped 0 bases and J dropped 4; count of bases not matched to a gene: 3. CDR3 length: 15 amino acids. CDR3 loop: CASSEAGTGSTEAFF. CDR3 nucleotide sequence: TGTGCCAGCAGTGAAGCCGGGACAGGGAGCACTGAAGCTTTCTTT.

The CDR3 protein is CASSRTPSAYEQYF. The CDR3 bases are TGTGCCAGCAGTAGGACACCGTCAGCGTACGAGCAGTACTTC. This chain uses TRBV6-6 with TRBJ2-5, with a tentative D call TRBD1 (5 bases). The last part of the DNA fits TRBJ2-7 better; the J call may be wrong. The CDR3 contains 14 residues. From germline, CDR1 is MNHNY and CDR2 SVGAGI (reference sequence).

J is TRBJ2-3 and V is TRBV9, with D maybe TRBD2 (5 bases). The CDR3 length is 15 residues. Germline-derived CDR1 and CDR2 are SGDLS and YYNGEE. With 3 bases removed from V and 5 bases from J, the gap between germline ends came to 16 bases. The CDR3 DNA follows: TGTGCCAGCAGCGCGGGTCCTAGCACCGGAGATACGCAGTATTTT. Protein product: CASSAGPSTGDTQYF.

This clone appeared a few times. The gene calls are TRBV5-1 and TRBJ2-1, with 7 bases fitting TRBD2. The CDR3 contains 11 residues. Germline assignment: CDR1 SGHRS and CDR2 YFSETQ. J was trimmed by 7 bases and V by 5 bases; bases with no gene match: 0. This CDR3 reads CASRAGNEQFF. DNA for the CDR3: TGCGCCAGCAGAGCGGGGAATGAGCAGTTCTTC.

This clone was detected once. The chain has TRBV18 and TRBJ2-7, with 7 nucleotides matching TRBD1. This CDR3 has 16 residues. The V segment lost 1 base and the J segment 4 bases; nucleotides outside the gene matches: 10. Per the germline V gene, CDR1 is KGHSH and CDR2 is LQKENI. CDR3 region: CASSPQSTGYVYEQYF. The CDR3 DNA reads TGTGCCAGCTCACCACAATCGACAGGGTATGTGTACGAGCAGTACTTC.

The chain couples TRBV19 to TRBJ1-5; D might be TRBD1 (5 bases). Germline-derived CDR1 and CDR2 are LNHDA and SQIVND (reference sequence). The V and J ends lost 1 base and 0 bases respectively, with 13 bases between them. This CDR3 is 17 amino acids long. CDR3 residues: CASSIGDREYSNQPQHF. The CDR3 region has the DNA TGTGCCAGTAGTATAGGAGACAGAGAATATAGCAATCAGCCCCAGCATTTT.

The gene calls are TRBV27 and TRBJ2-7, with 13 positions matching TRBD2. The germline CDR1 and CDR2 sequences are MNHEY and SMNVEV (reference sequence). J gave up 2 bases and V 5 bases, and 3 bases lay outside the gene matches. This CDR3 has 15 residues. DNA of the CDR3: TGTGCCAGCAGTCTACTAGCGGGGGGGACCTACGAGCAGTACTTC. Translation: CASSLLAGGTYEQYF.

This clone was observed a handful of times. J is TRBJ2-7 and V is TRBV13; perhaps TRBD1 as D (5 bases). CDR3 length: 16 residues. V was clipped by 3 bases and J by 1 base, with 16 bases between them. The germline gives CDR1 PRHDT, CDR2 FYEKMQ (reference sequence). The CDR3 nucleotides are TGTGCCAGCAGCTTCCTGCCGCGACAGAGATCCTACGAGCAGTACTTC. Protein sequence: CASSFLPRQRSYEQYF. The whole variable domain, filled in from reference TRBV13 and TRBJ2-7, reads AAGVIQSPRHLIKEKRETATLKCYPIPRHDTVYWYQQGPGQDPQFLISFYEKMQSDKGSIPDRFSAQQFSDYHSELNMSSLELGDSALYFCASSFLPRQRSYEQYFGPGTRLTVT.

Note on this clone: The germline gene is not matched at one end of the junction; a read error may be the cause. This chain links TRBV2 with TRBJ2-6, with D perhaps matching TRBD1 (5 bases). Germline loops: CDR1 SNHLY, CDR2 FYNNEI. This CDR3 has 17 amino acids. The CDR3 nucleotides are TGTGCCAGCAGTGAAGAGATCGTAGTCACTGGGGCCAGCGTCCTGACTTTC. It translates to CASSEEIVVTGASVLTF.

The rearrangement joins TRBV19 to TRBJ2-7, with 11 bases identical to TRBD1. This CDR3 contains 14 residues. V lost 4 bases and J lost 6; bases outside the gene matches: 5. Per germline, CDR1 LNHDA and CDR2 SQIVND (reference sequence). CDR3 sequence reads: CASSTSDRGREQYF. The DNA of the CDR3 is TGTGCCAGTAGTACTTCGGACAGGGGGCGCGAGCAGTACTTC.

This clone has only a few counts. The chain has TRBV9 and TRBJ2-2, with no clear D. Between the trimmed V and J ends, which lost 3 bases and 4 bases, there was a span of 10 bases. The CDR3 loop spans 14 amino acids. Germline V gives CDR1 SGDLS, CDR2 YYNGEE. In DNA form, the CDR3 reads TGTGCCAGCAGCGGGCTAGTCCTCACCGGGGAGCTGTTTTTT. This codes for CASSGLVLTGELFF.